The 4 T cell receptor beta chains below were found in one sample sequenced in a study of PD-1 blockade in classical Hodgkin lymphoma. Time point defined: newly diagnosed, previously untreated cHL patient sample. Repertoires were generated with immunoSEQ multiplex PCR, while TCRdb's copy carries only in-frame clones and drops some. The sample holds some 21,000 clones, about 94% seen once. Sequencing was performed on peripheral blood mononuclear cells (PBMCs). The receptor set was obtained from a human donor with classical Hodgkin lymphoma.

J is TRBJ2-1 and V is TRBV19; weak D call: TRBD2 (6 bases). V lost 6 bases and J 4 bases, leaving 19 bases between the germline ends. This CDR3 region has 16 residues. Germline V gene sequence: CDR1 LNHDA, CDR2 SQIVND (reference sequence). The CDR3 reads CASSLWAGPAYNEQFF. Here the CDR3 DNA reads TGTGCCAGTAGCCTTTGGGCGGGGCCAGCATACAATGAGCAGTTCTTC.

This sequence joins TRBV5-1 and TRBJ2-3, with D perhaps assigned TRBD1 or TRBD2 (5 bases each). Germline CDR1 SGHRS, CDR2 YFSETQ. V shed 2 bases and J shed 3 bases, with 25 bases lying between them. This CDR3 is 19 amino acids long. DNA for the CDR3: TGCGCCAGCAGCTTCCCCTTCCCCGGGACCCTCGTTGGGACAGATACGCAGTATTTT. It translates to CASSFPFPGTLVGTDTQYF. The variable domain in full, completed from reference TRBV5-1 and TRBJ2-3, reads KAGVTQTPRYLIKTRGQQVTLSCSPISGHRSVSWYQQTPGQGLQFLFEYFSETQRNKGNFPGRFSGRQFSNSRSEMNVSTLELGDSALYLCASSFPFPGTLVGTDTQYFGPGTRLTVL.

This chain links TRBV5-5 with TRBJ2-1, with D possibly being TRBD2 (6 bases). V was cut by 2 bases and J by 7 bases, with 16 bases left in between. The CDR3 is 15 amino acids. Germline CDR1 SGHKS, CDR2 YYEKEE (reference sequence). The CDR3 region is CASSFHSSAGNEQFF. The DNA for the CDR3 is TGTGCCAGCAGCTTCCACTCTAGCGCTGGGAATGAGCAGTTCTTC.

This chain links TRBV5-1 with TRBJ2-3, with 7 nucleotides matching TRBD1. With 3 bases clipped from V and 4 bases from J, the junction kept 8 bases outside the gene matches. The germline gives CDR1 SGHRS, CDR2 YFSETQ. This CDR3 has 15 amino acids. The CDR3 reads CASSSLTGSADTQYF. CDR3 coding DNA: TGCGCCAGCAGCTCCTTGACAGGGTCGGCAGATACGCAGTATTTT.